The 31 T cell receptor beta chains presented below share a single source sample, sequenced in a study of blood T cell repertoires in COVID-19. Generated by immunoSEQ multiplex PCR, the TCRdb table keeps only in-frame clones and is missing some. Of about 180,000 clones in the sample, just over 85% were seen once. Sequencing was performed on peripheral blood. The origin of the receptors is a man aged 45-60 years with active or convalescent COVID-19.

The rearrangement uses TRBV18 and TRBJ1-2, with 8 positions matching TRBD1. This CDR3 is built from 15 residues. The junction had 4 bases not matched to a gene; V was cut back by 0 bases and J by 4 bases. Per germline, CDR1 KGHSH and CDR2 LQKENI. The CDR3 DNA follows: TGTGCCAGCTCACCACCGGGGACAGGAGTCTATGGCTACACCTTC. It specifies CASSPPGTGVYGYTF. Full variable domain (remainder filled in from reference TRBV18 and TRBJ1-2): NAGVMQNPRHLVRRRGQEARLRCSPMKGHSHVYWYRQLPEEGLKFMVYLQKENIIDESGMPKERFSAEFPKEGPSILRIQQVVRGDSAAYFCASSPPGTGVYGYTFGSGTRLTVV.

This clone was detected a few times. J is TRBJ2-5 and V is TRBV7-9, with 14 bases fitting TRBD2. This CDR3 is 16 amino acids long. Looked up from germline, CDR1 is SEHNR and CDR2 is FQNEAQ (reference sequence). V shed 0 bases, J shed 6 bases, and the junction held 3 bases outside the gene matches. The CDR3 is CASSLAGTSGSKTQYF. The CDR3 region has the DNA TGTGCCAGCAGCTTAGCCGGGACTAGCGGGAGTAAGACCCAGTACTTC. The full variable domain, completed using reference TRBV7-9 and TRBJ2-5, is DTGVSQNPRHKITKRGQNVTFRCDPISEHNRLYWYRQTLGQGPEFLTYFQNEAQLEKSRLLSDRFSAERPKGSFSTLEIQRTEQGDSAMYLCASSLAGTSGSKTQYFGPGTRLLVL.

This clone occurred a few times. The chain carries TRBV30 and TRBJ1-2; D ambiguous. The V and J ends lost 5 bases and 5 bases respectively, with 12 bases between them. The CDR3 extends over 12 amino acids. CDR1 and CDR2 from the germline V gene are GTSNPN and SVGIG (reference sequence). The CDR3 DNA reads TGTGCCTGGGCCCCGGGGTCTTATGGCTACACCTTC. This codes for CAWAPGSYGYTF.

The chain uses TRBV11-2 and TRBJ1-1; no definite D call. The germline V gene has CDR1 SGHAT and CDR2 FQNNGV. The CDR3 is 14 residues long. V was shortened by 0 bases and J by 2 bases, with 7 bases between the two germline ends. The CDR3 DNA reads as TGTGCCAGCAGCTTAGAGGCGGAAAACACTGAAGCTTTCTTT. Amino acid sequence: CASSLEAENTEAFF.

This clone was counted once. The chain employs TRBV7-2 and TRBJ2-7, with unresolved D. Trimming stripped 1 base from V and 4 bases from J, with 8 bases between. Germline lookup yields CDR1 SGHTA and CDR2 FQGNSA. This CDR3 spans 13 amino acids. The CDR3 region has the DNA TGTGCCAGCAGCTTAGGAAGGAGTTACGAGCAGTACTTC. It is translated as CASSLGRSYEQYF.

This sequence joins TRBV7-2 and TRBJ2-1, with D perhaps matching TRBD1 (6 bases). This CDR3 comprises 14 residues. V was trimmed by 0 bases and J by 4 bases, leaving 7 bases between them. Per germline, CDR1 SGHTA and CDR2 FQGNSA. CDR3 residues: CASSLAQGYNEQFF. The CDR3, as DNA: TGTGCCAGCAGCTTAGCGCAGGGGTACAATGAGCAGTTCTTC. The whole variable domain, filled in from reference TRBV7-2 and TRBJ2-1, reads GAGVSQSPSNKVTEKGKDVELRCDPISGHTALYWYRQSLGQGLEFLIYFQGNSAPDKSGLPSDRFSAERTGGSVSTLTIQRTQQEDSAVYLCASSLAQGYNEQFFGPGTRLTVL.

This clone came up a few times. The chain couples TRBV5-1 to TRBJ1-5; 7 bases agree with TRBD1. The trim removed 0 bases at V and 6 bases at J, leaving 3 bases unmatched. The CDR3 sequence is 14 residues long. Germline values: CDR1 SGHRS, CDR2 YFSETQ. The CDR3, as DNA: TGCGCCAGCAGCTTGGAACCAGGGGGTCAGCCCCAGCATTTT. This encodes CASSLEPGGQPQHF.

The chain employs TRBV29-1 and TRBJ1-1; TRBD1 is a possible D gene (6 bases). The ends were cut back, 7 bases at V and 8 bases at J, with 14 bases in the middle. The CDR3 is 11 amino acids. Germline values: CDR1 SQVTM, CDR2 ANQGSEA. Written as DNA, the CDR3 is TGCAGCGCACGAGGGGGGGGAGAAGCTTTCTTT. Its protein product is CSARGGGEAFF.

V is TRBV27 and J is TRBJ1-5, with D possibly matching TRBD1 (6 bases). Trimming left V 5 bases short and J 6 bases short, with 17 bases between. Germline V gives CDR1 MNHEY, CDR2 SMNVEV (reference sequence). CDR3 length: 15 amino acids. The CDR3 loop reads CASSTSGVAVQPQHF. Written as DNA, the CDR3 is TGTGCCAGCAGTACCTCAGGGGTCGCCGTTCAGCCCCAGCATTTT.

This chain uses TRBV19 with TRBJ2-7; D possibly corresponds to TRBD1 (7 bases). This CDR3 spans 14 amino acids. Trimming took off 7 bases at V and 3 bases at J, with 16 bases between the two ends. Germline assignment: CDR1 LNHDA and CDR2 SQIVND (reference sequence). The chain's CDR3 is CASTDGGTDYEQYF. The CDR3 DNA reads as TGTGCCAGTACAGATGGGGGGACAGACTACGAGCAGTACTTC.

V usage is TRBV6-5 and J usage is TRBJ2-4, with 9 bases lining up with TRBD1. Germline V gives CDR1 MNHEY, CDR2 SVGAGI. Losses at the gene ends were 5 bases for V and 4 bases for J; bases not matched to a gene: 6. The CDR3 is 15 amino acids. The chain's CDR3 is CASSHTGTGKNIQYF. The CDR3 DNA is TGTGCCAGCAGTCATACCGGGACAGGGAAAAACATTCAGTACTTC.

As to this clone: Other DNA sequences in this sample translate to the same CDR3. The genes are TRBV10-3 and TRBJ2-7; D is possibly TRBD2 (6 bases). Per germline, CDR1 ENHRY and CDR2 SYGVKD. V was clipped by 5 bases and J by 7 bases, with 18 bases between them. CDR3 length equals 14 residues. CDR3 sequence (DNA): TGTGCCATCAGTCTTAGCGGCGAGGCGGGGGAGCAGTACTTC. Amino acids: CAISLSGEAGEQYF.

The table lists this clone with a count of one. The chain is built from TRBV29-1 and TRBJ1-4; D is possibly TRBD1 (5 bases). V was shortened by 8 bases and J by 0 bases, with 19 bases between the two germline ends. Germline CDR1 is SQVTM and CDR2 is ANQGSEA. This CDR3 has 16 residues. CDR3 nucleotide sequence: TGCAGCCCGGGCGTGGACACCACATCAACTAATGAAAAACTGTTTTTT. Amino acids: CSPGVDTTSTNEKLFF.

This chain links TRBV5-1 with TRBJ2-2, with 8 bases matching TRBD2. V lost 0 bases and J lost 0; bases outside the gene matches: 4. Germline V gene data show CDR1 as SGHRS and CDR2 as YFSETQ. The CDR3 runs to 17 residues. The CDR3 bases are TGCGCCAGCAGCTTGGGGGGGACTAGTGCGAACACCGGGGAGCTGTTTTTT. Protein product: CASSLGGTSANTGELFF. Variable domain in full (rest from reference TRBV5-1 and TRBJ2-2): KAGVTQTPRYLIKTRGQQVTLSCSPISGHRSVSWYQQTPGQGLQFLFEYFSETQRNKGNFPGRFSGRQFSNSRSEMNVSTLELGDSALYLCASSLGGTSANTGELFFGEGSRLTVL.

This chain uses TRBV4-3 with TRBJ1-4; D is uncertain. Trimming took 0 bases from V and 3 from J, leaving 11 bases between them. The CDR3 runs to 16 residues. Germline CDR1 and CDR2: LGHNA and YSLEER. In DNA form, the CDR3 reads TGCGCCAGCAGCCAAGATGCGTCAAATCCTAATGAAAAACTGTTTTTT. This sequence encodes CASSQDASNPNEKLFF.

The chain joins TRBV7-2 to TRBJ1-2; 9 bases line up with TRBD1. Germline CDR1 is SGHTA and CDR2 is FQGNSA. J was trimmed by 4 bases and V by 6 bases; bases with no gene match: 9. This CDR3 has 15 amino acids. The CDR3 DNA is TGTGCCAGCAGAGAAACAGGGACAGGGATCTATGGCTACACCTTC. Encoded protein: CASRETGTGIYGYTF.

The chain links TRBV28 to TRBJ1-6, with 7 nucleotides matching TRBD1. The germline V gene encodes CDR1 MDHEN and CDR2 SYDVKM. J was trimmed by 8 bases and V by 4 bases; bases with no gene match: 5. CDR3 length: 14 residues. The CDR3 here is CASSSQGLYSPLHF. DNA for the CDR3: TGTGCCAGCAGTTCACAGGGGTTGTATTCACCCCTCCACTTT. Full variable domain (missing parts from reference TRBV28 and TRBJ1-6): DVKVTQSSRYLVKRTGEKVFLECVQDMDHENMFWYRQDPGLGLRLIYFSYDVKMKEKGDIPEGYSVSREKKERFSLILESASTNQTSMYLCASSSQGLYSPLHFGNGTRLTVT.

The V gene is TRBV30, the J gene TRBJ2-7; TRBD1 or TRBD2 may be the D gene (7 bases each). V was shortened by 5 bases and J by 0 bases, with 14 bases between the two germline ends. Germline V gene lookup returns CDR1 GTSNPN and CDR2 SVGIG (reference sequence). This CDR3 is built from 14 residues. The CDR3: CAWGRGTASYEQYF. The CDR3 region has the DNA TGTGCCTGGGGGAGGGGGACAGCCTCCTACGAGCAGTACTTC.

This rearrangement joins TRBV5-4 to TRBJ2-7; 9 bases agree with TRBD1. V shed 0 bases and J 3 bases; nucleotides not matched to a gene: 7. The CDR3 has 16 amino acids. Germline V gene data show CDR1 as SGHNT and CDR2 as YYREEE (reference sequence). The CDR3 DNA follows: TGTGCCAGCAGCTTGGCCCGGGACAGGGCGAACTACGAGCAGTACTTC. This gives the protein CASSLARDRANYEQYF.

In regard to this clone: Other DNA sequences of this sample code for an identical CDR3. This sequence joins TRBV5-1 and TRBJ1-2; D gene uncertain. V lost 0 bases, J lost 0 bases, and 3 bases lay in between. Germline V gene data show CDR1 as SGHRS and CDR2 as YFSETQ. This CDR3 contains 13 residues. The CDR3 DNA is TGCGCCAGCAGCTTGGACACTAACTATGGCTACACCTTC. It encodes CASSLDTNYGYTF.

The rearrangement uses TRBV7-9 and TRBJ1-2; TRBD1 might be the D (6 bases). V shed 5 bases and J shed 4 bases, with 14 bases lying between them. Germline CDR1 is SEHNR and CDR2 is FQNEAQ (reference sequence). The CDR3 loop spans 14 amino acids. CDR3 residues: CASSQQGGGYGYTF. The CDR3 DNA follows: TGTGCCAGCAGCCAACAGGGTGGTGGCTATGGCTACACCTTC.

The rearrangement links TRBV6-5 to TRBJ1-2; no clear D gene. The germline gives CDR1 MNHEY, CDR2 SVGAGI. V was trimmed by 7 bases and J by 9 bases, leaving 15 bases between them. This CDR3 contains 12 residues. The CDR3 sequence: CASNPTELSYTF. CDR3 coding DNA: TGTGCCAGCAATCCTACAGAGCTAAGCTACACCTTC.

The gene calls are TRBV2 and TRBJ1-4; TRBD1 matches at 8 bases. Trimming removed 7 bases from V and 8 bases from J; junction bases left unmatched: 9. This CDR3 comprises 14 residues. In germline, CDR1 is SNHLY, CDR2 FYNNEI. The chain's CDR3 is CASKQDRAGEKLFF. CDR3 nucleotide sequence: TGTGCCAGCAAACAGGACAGGGCCGGGGAAAAACTGTTTTTT. Combining the CDR3 with reference TRBV2 and TRBJ1-4 gives the whole variable domain EPEVTQTPSHQVTQMGQEVILRCVPISNHLYFYWYRQILGQKVEFLVSFYNNEISEKSEIFDDQFSVERPDGSNFTLKIRSTKLEDSAMYFCASKQDRAGEKLFFGSGTQLSVL.

The V gene is TRBV7-2, the J gene TRBJ2-3; TRBD2 agrees at 8 bases. The CDR3 is made up of 15 amino acids. The junction had 4 bases not matched to a gene; V was cut back by 4 bases and J by 1 base. The germline V gene has CDR1 SGHTA and CDR2 FQGNSA. Here the CDR3 DNA reads TGTGCCAGCAGCTCTCGGCGGGGGGGCACAGATACGCAGTATTTT. Its protein product is CASSSRRGGTDTQYF.

This sequence joins TRBV28 and TRBJ2-3; perhaps TRBD1 as D (5 bases). The CDR3 spans 16 residues. In germline, CDR1 is MDHEN, CDR2 SYDVKM. Trimming stripped 6 bases from V and 0 bases from J, with 16 bases between. CDR3 bases: TGTGCCAGCAGAACCTTGGACACCGCTAGCACAGATACGCAGTATTTT. This gives the protein CASRTLDTASTDTQYF.

The chain couples TRBV19 to TRBJ1-5; D is unclear. The CDR3 is made up of 12 amino acids. V dropped 8 bases and J dropped 7 bases, with 12 bases sitting between them. Per the germline V gene, CDR1 is LNHDA and CDR2 is SQIVND (reference sequence). CDR3 coding DNA: TGTGCCAGTGAAAGGGAGGGACAGCCCCAGCATTTT. Protein product: CASEREGQPQHF.

The rearrangement links TRBV25-1 to TRBJ2-2; D not resolved. The CDR3 extends over 13 amino acids. The germline V and J ends were trimmed by 6 bases and 5 bases, with 10 bases remaining between them. Germline CDR1 reads MGHDK; CDR2 reads SYGVNS. In DNA form, the CDR3 reads TGTGCCAGCAGGACACGGCCAACCGGGGAGCTGTTTTTT. This codes for CASRTRPTGELFF.

V gene TRBV6-6 combines with J gene TRBJ1-2, with TRBD1 matching 9 bases. The CDR3 loop spans 13 amino acids. The V segment lost 6 bases and the J segment 6 bases; nucleotides outside the gene matches: 5. The germline gives CDR1 MNHNY, CDR2 SVGAGI (reference sequence). Here the CDR3 reads CASRRDRENGYTF. Here the CDR3 DNA reads TGTGCCAGCAGACGGGACAGGGAAAATGGCTACACCTTC.

V gene TRBV3-1 (or the pseudogene TRBV3-2) combines with J gene TRBJ1-1; 7 bases line up with TRBD1. CDR1 LGHDT and CDR2 YNNKEL come from the germline V gene (reference sequence). CDR3 length: 14 residues. The V segment lost 7 bases and the J segment 1 base; nucleotides outside the gene matches: 6. The CDR3 DNA reads as TGTGCCAGCAAGGTGAAGGGGGCGAACACTGAAGCTTTCTTT. Translated: CASKVKGANTEAFF.

The rearrangement uses TRBV4-1 and TRBJ2-1; D ambiguous. CDR1 is MGHRA and CDR2 is YSYEKL in the germline V gene. V was pared by 1 base and J by 2 bases, with 3 bases between. The CDR3 has 13 amino acids. The DNA of the CDR3 is TGCGCCAGCAGCCAAGTAACCTACAATGAGCAGTTCTTC. It is translated as CASSQVTYNEQFF.

The chain uses TRBV18 and TRBJ1-1, with TRBD1 as a possible D gene (6 bases). The CDR3 is 18 residues long. Germline V lookup: CDR1 KGHSH, CDR2 LQKENI. Deletions cut 2 bases from V and 4 bases from J, with 23 bases between. The CDR3: CASSPSPLHTGRVTEAFF. The CDR3 DNA reads as TGTGCCAGCTCACCATCCCCCCTCCATACAGGGAGGGTCACTGAAGCTTTCTTT.